One and the same sample provided the 6 T cell receptor beta chains below, sequenced in a study of T cells after yellow fever vaccination (dated by TCRdb to the late 2010s). The sample's treatment or condition label, decoded: live attenuated yellow fever vaccine strain. The library was generated by 5' RACE. Data came from an Illumina HiSeq 2500. TCRdb applied fastp at Q25 and MiXCR to the public reads, then kept only in-frame beta chains. CDR3 protein sequences are deduplicated, and each keeps its most common genes and DNA. In all, the sample holds 300,000 or so distinct CDR3 sequences, and around 8.1% of those were seen once. Roughly 15% of the sample is in the top ten clones. Specimen: PBMCs, collected 35 to 50 days after the first yellow fever vaccination. The receptor set was obtained from a man aged 18-30 years who received the YFV17D yellow fever vaccine.

This clonotype occurred a few times. The gene calls are TRBV6-2 or TRBV6-3 and TRBJ2-1; TRBD1 might be the D (5 bases). The V end lost 6 bases, the J end lost 9 bases, and 12 bases lay between the germline ends. The germline V gene has CDR1 MNHEY and CDR2 SVGEGT. This CDR3 has 12 residues. The CDR3 is CASRQGGGEQFF. Here the CDR3 DNA reads TGTGCCAGCAGGCAGGGTGGCGGTGAGCAGTTCTTC.

The chain uses TRBV6-6 and TRBJ1-1; D unresolved. V was clipped by 5 bases and J by 7 bases, with 5 bases between them. Germline CDR1 and CDR2: MNHNY and SVGAGI (reference sequence). The CDR3 contains 10 residues. CDR3: CASSSIEAFF. CDR3 bases: TGTGCCAGCAGTAGCATTGAAGCTTTCTTT.

This clonotype appeared a few times. CDR3 sequence reads: CASSITDRGDTQYF. The CDR3 bases are TGTGCCAGCAGCATCACGGACAGGGGGGATACGCAGTATTTT. The gene calls are TRBV7-8 and TRBJ2-3, with 10 bases identical to TRBD1. Germline lookup yields CDR1 SGHVS and CDR2 FQNEAQ. CDR3 size: 14 residues. J gave up 6 bases and V 5 bases, and 5 bases lay outside the gene matches. Based on the CDR3 plus reference TRBV7-8 and TRBJ2-3, the full variable domain is GAGVSQSPRYKVAKRGQDVALRCDPISGHVSLFWYQQALGQGPEFLTYFQNEAQLDKSGLPSDRFFAERPEGSVSTLKIQRTQQEDSAVYLCASSITDRGDTQYFGPGTRLTVL.

This clonotype has more than one count but fewer than ten. The V and J genes are TRBV10-3 and TRBJ2-2, with D perhaps matching TRBD1 or TRBD2 (6 bases each). This CDR3 has 16 amino acids. Germline assignment: CDR1 ENHRY and CDR2 SYGVKD. V was shortened by 10 bases and J by 2 bases, with 20 bases between the two germline ends. The CDR3 bases are TGTGCCACACGGGTTGCCCCGGGGGCAAACACCGGGGAGCTGTTTTTT. It encodes CATRVAPGANTGELFF.

This clonotype has more than one count but fewer than ten. The chain carries TRBV18 and TRBJ1-5, with TRBD1 as a possible D gene (5 bases). Germline V gene lookup returns CDR1 KGHSH and CDR2 LQKENI. V was clipped by 4 bases and J by 3 bases, with 10 bases between them. The CDR3 consists of 14 residues. CDR3 sequence (DNA): TGTGCCAGCTCACTCCTGACAGTCAATCAGCCCCAGCATTTT. This codes for CASSLLTVNQPQHF.

This clonotype was picked up many times. The chain joins TRBV12-3 or TRBV12-4 to TRBJ2-5; a weak D match, TRBD2 (5 bases). The CDR3 runs to 14 residues. V was shortened by 6 bases and J by 5 bases, with 16 bases between the two germline ends. CDR3 coding DNA: TGTGCCAGCAGCCCGGTCGGGGTGGGGGAGACCCAGTACTTC. Protein product: CASSPVGVGETQYF.